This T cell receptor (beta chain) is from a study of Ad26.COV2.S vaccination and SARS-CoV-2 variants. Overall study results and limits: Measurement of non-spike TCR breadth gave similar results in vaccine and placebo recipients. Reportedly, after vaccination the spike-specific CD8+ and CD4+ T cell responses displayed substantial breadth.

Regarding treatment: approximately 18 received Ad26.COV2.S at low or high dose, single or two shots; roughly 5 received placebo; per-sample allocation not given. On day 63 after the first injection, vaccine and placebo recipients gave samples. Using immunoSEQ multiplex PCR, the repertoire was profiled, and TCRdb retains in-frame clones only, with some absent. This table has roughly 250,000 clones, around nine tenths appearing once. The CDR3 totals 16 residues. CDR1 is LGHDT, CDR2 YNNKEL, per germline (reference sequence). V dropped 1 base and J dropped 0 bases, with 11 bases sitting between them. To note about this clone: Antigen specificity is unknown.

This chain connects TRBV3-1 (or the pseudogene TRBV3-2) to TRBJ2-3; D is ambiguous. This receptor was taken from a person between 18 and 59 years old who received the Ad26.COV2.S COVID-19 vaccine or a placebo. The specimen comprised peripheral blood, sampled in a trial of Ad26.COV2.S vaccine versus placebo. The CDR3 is CASSQAGRSSTDTQYF. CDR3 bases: TGTGCCAGCAGCCAAGCAGGACGGAGTAGCACAGATACGCAGTATTTT.